The 24 T cell receptor beta chains below were found in one sample sequenced in a study of blood T cell repertoires in COVID-19. Assay used: immunoSEQ multiplex PCR; TCRdb lists only in-frame clones, some missing. The sample lists approximately 180,000 clones; 65% to 85% were seen once. Sequenced: peripheral blood. These receptors originate from a woman in her forties with COVID-19, enrolled during active disease.

The CDR3 nucleotides are TGTGCCAGTCTAGATCAGGGGGGCTCCGGAAACACCATATATTTT. Its protein product is CASLDQGGSGNTIYF. This chain joins TRBV28 and TRBJ1-3; 7 bases match TRBD1. Germline V lookup: CDR1 MDHEN, CDR2 SYDVKM. This CDR3 has 15 amino acids. Trimming cost V 9 bases and J 4 bases; bases outside gene matches: 12.

The V gene is TRBV6-1, the J gene TRBJ2-3; TRBD2 aligns across 12 bases. There are 15 residues in the CDR3. V gave up 2 bases and J gave up 5 bases; unmatched junction bases: 2. CDR1 is MNHNS, CDR2 SASEGT, per germline. The DNA for the CDR3 is TGTGCCAGCAGTGAACTAGCGGGGGGGCAAGATACGCAGTATTTT. Translation: CASSELAGGQDTQYF.

In DNA form, the CDR3 reads TGTGCCACCAGCGGCTGGACACCGCAAGAGACCCAGTACTTC. It encodes CATSGWTPQETQYF. The chain combines TRBV15 with TRBJ2-5; a possible D gene is TRBD1 (5 bases). CDR1 and CDR2 (germline): LNHNV, YYDKDF (reference sequence). The CDR3 is 14 amino acids. V was cut by 5 bases and J by 2 bases, with 12 bases left in between. Filled out from reference TRBV15 and TRBJ2-5, the complete variable domain reads DAMVIQNPRYQVTQFGKPVTLSCSQTLNHNVMYWYQQKSSQAPKLLFHYYDKDFNNEADTPDNFQSRRPNTSFCFLDIRSPGLGDTAMYLCATSGWTPQETQYFGPGTRLLVL.

This chain links TRBV12-2 with TRBJ2-7; the table's D call, TRBD2, has no DNA check behind it. TRBV12-2 is classified as a pseudogene. The CDR3 totals 16 residues. DNA for the CDR3: TGTGCAAGTCGCTTATTTCCGAGGGACTGGGGGTACGAGCAGTACTTC. Residues: CASRLFPRDWGYEQYF.

V is TRBV9 and J is TRBJ2-1, with TRBD1 matching over 8 bases. The V segment lost 0 bases and the J segment 1 base; nucleotides outside the gene matches: 6. Germline V gene data show CDR1 as SGDLS and CDR2 as YYNGEE. This CDR3 is built from 17 residues. The chain's CDR3 is CASSVVGQGGSYNEQFF. CDR3 sequence (DNA): TGTGCCAGCAGCGTAGTCGGACAGGGTGGTTCCTACAATGAGCAGTTCTTC.

There are a few counts of this clone. This sequence joins TRBV13 and TRBJ1-1; D might be TRBD1 (5 bases). Germline-derived CDR1 and CDR2 are PRHDT and FYEKMQ (reference sequence). Trimming left V 5 bases short and J 4 bases short, with 23 bases between. CDR3 length equals 17 residues. The CDR3 is CASSPMAWQGESTEAFF. CDR3 DNA: TGTGCCAGCAGCCCGATGGCATGGCAGGGTGAGAGCACTGAAGCTTTCTTT.

This clone showed up many times. The chain has TRBV19 and TRBJ2-1, with 7 bases identical to TRBD2. The CDR3 has 15 amino acids. V was clipped by 5 bases and J by 10 bases; unmatched bases: 14. Germline V gives CDR1 LNHDA, CDR2 SQIVND (reference sequence). CDR3 nucleotides: TGTGCCAGTAGTTCGGGCGGGAGATATAGTGGGGAGCAGTTCTTC. Translated, it gives CASSSGGRYSGEQFF.

This chain joins TRBV12-3 or TRBV12-4 and TRBJ2-1, with 8 positions matching TRBD1. The J segment lost 6 bases and the V segment lost 3 bases, leaving 1 base of the junction unmatched. The CDR3 sequence is 13 residues long. DNA for the CDR3: TGTGCCAGCAGTTTGGGACAGGCCAATGAGCAGTTCTTC. This gives the protein CASSLGQANEQFF.

The V and J genes are TRBV28 and TRBJ2-1; D perhaps matches TRBD1 (6 bases). The CDR3 consists of 15 residues. Trimming cost V 5 bases and J 6 bases, with 17 bases left between them. CDR1 is MDHEN and CDR2 is SYDVKM in the germline V gene. The CDR3 coding sequence is TGTGCCAGCAGTCTCCAAGCCAGGGGTGGCAATGAGCAGTTCTTC. It translates to CASSLQARGGNEQFF.

This chain links TRBV4-1 with TRBJ2-1; 10 bases are a match to TRBD2. CDR1 and CDR2 from the germline V gene are MGHRA and YSYEKL. This CDR3 comprises 16 residues. Trimming removed 5 bases from V and 8 bases from J; junction bases left unmatched: 12. CDR3 protein: CASSLSPSGSVHEQFF. The DNA of the CDR3 is TGCGCCAGCAGCTTAAGTCCTAGCGGGAGTGTCCATGAGCAGTTCTTC.

The chain couples TRBV7-6 to TRBJ2-6; D not certain. The CDR3 sequence is 17 residues long. Germline V lookup: CDR1 SGHVS, CDR2 FNYEAQ. V dropped 3 bases and J dropped 0 bases, with 12 bases sitting between them. The CDR3 loop reads CASSLNSFFSGANVLTF. The CDR3 DNA reads TGTGCCAGCAGCTTGAACTCGTTTTTCTCTGGGGCCAACGTCCTGACTTTC.

The rearrangement joins TRBV6-4 to TRBJ2-1, with TRBD2 identical over 8 bases. The CDR3 length is 15 residues. CDR1 is MRHNA, CDR2 SNTAGT, per germline. V dropped 6 bases and J dropped 5; count of bases not matched to a gene: 9. For the CDR3, the DNA is TGTGCCAGCAGCGCAGAGCGGGGGCTCAACAATGAGCAGTTCTTC. It encodes CASSAERGLNNEQFF.

The CDR3 loop reads CASSPQGEFGQPQHF. The CDR3 DNA sequence: TGTGCCAGCAGCCCACAGGGAGAGTTTGGGCAGCCCCAGCATTTT. The J gene is TRBJ1-5, the V gene TRBV7-6, with D perhaps TRBD1 (6 bases). V was trimmed by 5 bases and J by 7 bases, leaving 18 bases between them. The CDR3 has 15 amino acids. From germline, CDR1 is SGHVS and CDR2 FNYEAQ. The variable domain in full, completed from reference TRBV7-6 and TRBJ1-5, reads GAGVSQSPRYKVTKRGQDVALRCDPISGHVSLYWYRQALGQGPEFLTYFNYEAQQDKSGLPNDRFSAERPEGSISTLTIQRTEQRDSAMYRCASSPQGEFGQPQHFGDGTRLSIL.

The V and J genes are TRBV9 and TRBJ2-5; 9 bases are a match to TRBD1. This CDR3 has 16 amino acids. V was clipped by 4 bases and J by 4 bases; unmatched bases: 11. Germline V CDR1 and CDR2: SGDLS, YYNGEE. The CDR3 loop reads CASSPHLQGAGETQYF. The CDR3 region has the DNA TGTGCCAGCAGCCCCCACTTACAGGGGGCAGGAGAGACCCAGTACTTC.

The chain employs TRBV19 and TRBJ1-5, with 7 nucleotides matching TRBD1. CDR3 length: 15 residues. The germline V gene has CDR1 LNHDA and CDR2 SQIVND (reference sequence). Trimming cost V 7 bases and J 4 bases; bases outside gene matches: 10. The CDR3 here is CASMTDGTANQPQHF. As DNA, the CDR3 is TGTGCCAGTATGACCGACGGGACAGCGAATCAGCCCCAGCATTTT.

This clone was seen a handful of times. The V and J genes are TRBV6-6 and TRBJ2-3; weak D call: TRBD1 (6 bases). There are 15 residues in the CDR3. Germline V gene data show CDR1 as MNHNY and CDR2 as SVGAGI (reference sequence). V lost 8 bases, J lost 1 base, and 16 bases lay in between. In nucleotides, the CDR3 is TGTGCCAGCTTACCAGGGGCCGTTCGCACAGATACGCAGTATTTT. It encodes CASLPGAVRTDTQYF.

The chain is built from TRBV27 and TRBJ2-5, with TRBD2 matching 14 bases. Looked up from germline, CDR1 is MNHEY and CDR2 is SMNVEV (reference sequence). J was trimmed by 4 bases and V by 5 bases; bases with no gene match: 3. The CDR3 spans 15 residues. The CDR3 DNA sequence: TGTGCCAGCAGTGGACTAGCGGGAGGTGTAGAGACCCAGTACTTC. Its protein is CASSGLAGGVETQYF.

The chain carries TRBV9 and TRBJ2-7, with a possible D match to TRBD1 (5 bases). The CDR3 has 14 amino acids. With 2 bases removed from V and 5 bases from J, the gap between germline ends came to 14 bases. From germline, CDR1 is SGDLS and CDR2 YYNGEE. Here the CDR3 reads CASSVDGRVNEQYF. The DNA of the CDR3 is TGTGCCAGCAGCGTCGACGGCAGGGTCAACGAGCAGTACTTC.

This chain connects TRBV18 to TRBJ2-7; 7 bases align to TRBD1. V shed 4 bases and J 0 bases; nucleotides not matched to a gene: 6. Germline V lookup: CDR1 KGHSH, CDR2 LQKENI. The CDR3 contains 15 residues. CDR3 in amino acids: CASSQQGPSSYEQYF. CDR3 nucleotides: TGTGCCAGCTCACAACAGGGGCCGAGCTCCTACGAGCAGTACTTC.

V usage is TRBV6-4 and J usage is TRBJ2-3; 9 nucleotides line up with TRBD2. V lost 3 bases to trimming and J lost 4 bases; unmatched junction nucleotides: 2. The CDR3 covers 14 residues. The germline CDR1 and CDR2 sequences are MRHNA and SNTAGT. In DNA form, the CDR3 reads TGTGCCAGCAGTGAGCGGGGGGGCCCAGATACGCAGTATTTT. As protein: CASSERGGPDTQYF.

The DNA for the CDR3 is TGTGCCAGCAGCCTCGGACAGGGAGACTACACCTTC. Translated, it gives CASSLGQGDYTF. The chain carries TRBV7-9 and TRBJ1-2; 8 bases match TRBD1. The germline V gene encodes CDR1 SEHNR and CDR2 FQNEAQ (reference sequence). This CDR3 spans 12 amino acids. V shed 5 bases and J 10 bases; nucleotides not matched to a gene: 6.

This sequence joins TRBV7-2 and TRBJ2-1; 11 bases map to TRBD2. The length of the CDR3 is 16 residues. Germline V CDR1 and CDR2: SGHTA, FQGNSA. V lost 3 bases, J lost 8 bases, and 9 bases stayed unmatched. CDR3 nucleotide sequence: TGTGCCAGCAGCTTCGGCCTAGCGGGAGGTTTAGATGAGCAGTTCTTC. This translates into CASSFGLAGGLDEQFF. Using reference TRBV7-2 and TRBJ2-1 for the parts outside the CDR3, the full variable domain is GAGVSQSPSNKVTEKGKDVELRCDPISGHTALYWYRQSLGQGLEFLIYFQGNSAPDKSGLPSDRFSAERTGGSVSTLTIQRTQQEDSAVYLCASSFGLAGGLDEQFFGPGTRLTVL.

This clone qualifies as medium-sized. The rearrangement links TRBV6-5 to TRBJ2-2; D may be TRBD2 (5 bases). The germline V gene has CDR1 MNHEY and CDR2 SVGAGI. V lost 7 bases and J lost 2, with 11 bases in between. The CDR3 sequence is 14 residues long. CDR3 region: CASKKRRNTGELFF. For the CDR3, the DNA is TGTGCCAGCAAAAAGCGGAGAAACACCGGGGAGCTGTTTTTT.

The rearrangement uses TRBV5-4 and TRBJ1-3; D is undetermined. The length of the CDR3 is 14 residues. Deletions cut 4 bases from V and 1 base from J, with 9 bases between. Germline CDR1 is SGHNT and CDR2 is YYREEE (reference sequence). The CDR3 reads CASSATESGNTIYF. DNA for the CDR3: TGTGCCAGCAGCGCAACAGAATCTGGAAACACCATATATTTT.